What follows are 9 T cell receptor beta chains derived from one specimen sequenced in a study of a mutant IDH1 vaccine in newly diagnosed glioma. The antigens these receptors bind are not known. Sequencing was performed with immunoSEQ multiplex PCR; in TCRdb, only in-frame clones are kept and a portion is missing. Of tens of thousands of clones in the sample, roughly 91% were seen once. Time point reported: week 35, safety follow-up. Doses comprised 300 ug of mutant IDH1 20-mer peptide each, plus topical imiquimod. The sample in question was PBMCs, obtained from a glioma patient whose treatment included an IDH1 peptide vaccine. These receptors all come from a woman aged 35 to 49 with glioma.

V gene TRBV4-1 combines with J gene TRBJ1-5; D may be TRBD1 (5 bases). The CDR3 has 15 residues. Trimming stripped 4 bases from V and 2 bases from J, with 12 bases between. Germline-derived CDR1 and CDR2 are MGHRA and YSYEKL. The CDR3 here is CASSPLRGRNQPQHF. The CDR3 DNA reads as TGCGCCAGCAGCCCCCTGAGGGGCCGCAATCAGCCCCAGCATTTT.

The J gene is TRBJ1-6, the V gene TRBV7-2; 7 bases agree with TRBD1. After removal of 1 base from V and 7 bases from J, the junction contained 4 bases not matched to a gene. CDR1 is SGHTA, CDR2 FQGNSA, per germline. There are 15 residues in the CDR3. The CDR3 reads CASSLGQGTNSPLHF. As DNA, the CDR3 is TGTGCCAGCAGCTTAGGACAGGGAACGAATTCACCCCTCCACTTT. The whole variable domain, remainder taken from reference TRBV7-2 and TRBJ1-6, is GAGVSQSPSNKVTEKGKDVELRCDPISGHTALYWYRQSLGQGLEFLIYFQGNSAPDKSGLPSDRFSAERTGGSVSTLTIQRTQQEDSAVYLCASSLGQGTNSPLHFGNGTRLTVT.

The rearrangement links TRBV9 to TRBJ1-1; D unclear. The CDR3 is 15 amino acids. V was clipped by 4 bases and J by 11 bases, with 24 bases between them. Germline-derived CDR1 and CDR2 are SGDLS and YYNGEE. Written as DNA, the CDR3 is TGTGCCAGCAGCTTCGAACCGGGAGGCCAACGTGGGGCTTTCTTT. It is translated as CASSFEPGGQRGAFF.

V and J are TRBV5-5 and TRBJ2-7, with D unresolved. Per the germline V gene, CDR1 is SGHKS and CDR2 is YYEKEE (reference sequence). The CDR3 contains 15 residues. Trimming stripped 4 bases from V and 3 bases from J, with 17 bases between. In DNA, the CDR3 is TGTGCCAGCAGCGGGTCGTGGGCGAAGAACTACGAGCAGTACTTC. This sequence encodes CASSGSWAKNYEQYF.

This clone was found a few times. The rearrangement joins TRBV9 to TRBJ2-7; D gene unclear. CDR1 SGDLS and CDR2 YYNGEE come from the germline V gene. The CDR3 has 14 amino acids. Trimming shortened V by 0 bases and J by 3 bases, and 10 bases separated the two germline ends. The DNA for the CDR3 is TGTGCCAGCAGCGTAGGAGAAGGGTTCTACGAGCAGTACTTC. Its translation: CASSVGEGFYEQYF.

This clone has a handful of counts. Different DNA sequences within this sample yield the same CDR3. The CDR3 DNA reads as TGCGCCAGCAGCTTGGAAGGGTATGGCTACACCTTC. It yields the protein CASSLEGYGYTF. The chain has TRBV5-1 and TRBJ1-2; D not certain. Trimming pared 0 bases from V and 5 bases from J, leaving 5 bases between. CDR3 length: 12 residues. Germline values: CDR1 SGHRS, CDR2 YFSETQ.

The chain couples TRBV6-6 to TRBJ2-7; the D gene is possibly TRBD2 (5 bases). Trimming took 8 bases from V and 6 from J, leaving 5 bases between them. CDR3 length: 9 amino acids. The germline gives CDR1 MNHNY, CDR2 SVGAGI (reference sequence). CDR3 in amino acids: CASGSEQYF. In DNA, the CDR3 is TGTGCCAGCGGGAGCGAGCAGTACTTC.

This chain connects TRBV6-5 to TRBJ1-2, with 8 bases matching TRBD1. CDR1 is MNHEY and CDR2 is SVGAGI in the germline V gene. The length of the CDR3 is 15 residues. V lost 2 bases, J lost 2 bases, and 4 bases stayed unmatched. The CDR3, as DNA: TGTGCCAGCAGTTACGATGGGACAGGCAACTATGGCTACACCTTC. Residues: CASSYDGTGNYGYTF.

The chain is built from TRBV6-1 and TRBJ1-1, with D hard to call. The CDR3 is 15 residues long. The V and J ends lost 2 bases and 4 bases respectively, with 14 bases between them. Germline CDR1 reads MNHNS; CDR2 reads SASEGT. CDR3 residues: CASSEYAPRGTEAFF. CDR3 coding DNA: TGTGCCAGCAGTGAATACGCACCGCGGGGCACTGAAGCTTTCTTT.